This T cell receptor beta chain came from a study of T cells in Graves' hyperthyroidism and ophthalmopathy. This clonotype was counted only a few times. The V gene lost 0 bases and the J gene lost 2 bases, with 10 bases spanning the gap. The CDR3 consists of 15 residues. The germline gives CDR1 MNHEY, CDR2 SMNVEV (reference sequence). Amplification of TCR beta CDR3 regions was performed using RNA transcripts as template. First-round RT-PCR with HTBI primers amplified the TCR CDR3 region. TCRdb redid the calling of the multiplex PCR reads with MiXCR, one entry per CDR3 protein. This sample yields 660,000 or so distinct CDR3 sequences, of which about a fifth are seen a single time; 34% belongs to the top ten.

The source of this sequence is a man aged 25 to 40 with Graves' ophthalmopathy. This sequence joins TRBV27 and TRBJ1-2; D is unresolved. The sequencing sample was made of blood. This CDR3 is CASSLSTVRNYGYTF. For the CDR3, the DNA is TGTGCCAGCAGTTTATCCACAGTGCGGAACTATGGCTACACCTTC.